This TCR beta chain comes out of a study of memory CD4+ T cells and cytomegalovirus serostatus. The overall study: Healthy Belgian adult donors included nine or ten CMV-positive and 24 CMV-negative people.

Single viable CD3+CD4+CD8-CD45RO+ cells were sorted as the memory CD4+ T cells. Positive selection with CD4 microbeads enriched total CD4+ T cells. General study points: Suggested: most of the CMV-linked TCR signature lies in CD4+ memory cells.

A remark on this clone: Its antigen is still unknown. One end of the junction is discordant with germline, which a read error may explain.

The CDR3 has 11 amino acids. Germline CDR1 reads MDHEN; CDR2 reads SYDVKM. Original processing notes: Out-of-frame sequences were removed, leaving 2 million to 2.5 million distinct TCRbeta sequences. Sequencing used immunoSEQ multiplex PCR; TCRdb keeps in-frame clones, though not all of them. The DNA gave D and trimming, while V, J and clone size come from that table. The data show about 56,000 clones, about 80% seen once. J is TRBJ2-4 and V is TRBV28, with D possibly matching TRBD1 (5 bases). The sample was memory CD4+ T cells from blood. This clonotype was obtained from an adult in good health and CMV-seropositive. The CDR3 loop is CASSLARVVDF. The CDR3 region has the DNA TGTGCCAGCAGTTTAGCCAGGGTTGTGGACTTC.